The rows below give T cell receptor beta chains drawn from one sample of a study of shared clonotypes between healthy human individuals. The repertoire was sequenced with immunoSEQ multiplex PCR; TCRdb's copy has only in-frame clones and lacks some. The sample holds more than 550,000 clones; just under 75% are singletons and the top ten take about 1.8%. The source material was memory CD4+ T cells sorted from blood. The receptors were sampled from a woman between 25 and 40 years old in good health. CDR3s include the opening cysteine and the closing phenylalanine or tryptophan. The D gene is left open where the match is weak. Clone size appears in some rows only: once, few, many, or a class for an expanded clone.

TRBV6-5,TRBJ2-1,TRBD2,.,TGTGCCAGCAGGAGACTAGCTTTATACAATGAGCAGTTCTTC,CASRRLALYNEQFF
TRBV14,TRBJ1-2,.,once,TGTGCCAGCAGAACAGATACTAACTATGGCTACACCTTC,CASRTDTNYGYTF
TRBV29-1,TRBJ2-5,TRBD1,few,TGCAGCGTTTTTAGGGGACAGGGAGGGGAGACCCAGTACTTC,CSVFRGQGGETQYF
TRBV5-1,TRBJ1-1,.,.,TGCGCCAGCAGCTTGCAAAGGCCGAACACTGAAGCTTTCTTT,CASSLQRPNTEAFF
TRBV27,TRBJ2-7,.,once,TGTGCCAGCAGGGAACAGGGGGGGTCCTACGAGCAGTACTTC,CASREQGGSYEQYF
TRBV5-6,TRBJ2-3,TRBD2,.,TGTGCCAGCAGCAGGGCGACTAGCGGGAGAACAGATACGCAGTATTTT,CASSRATSGRTDTQYF
TRBV5-1,TRBJ2-5,.,once,TGCGCCAGCAGCAGGGGTTTTCAGGAGGGGTCCCAGTACTTC,CASSRGFQEGSQYF
TRBV5-4,TRBJ2-1,.,.,TGTGCCAGCAGCTCAGACCCGAGCTCCTACAATGAGCAGTTCTTC,CASSSDPSSYNEQFF
TRBV5-1,TRBJ2-1,TRBD2,.,TGCGCCAGCAGCTTGAGGGGCGTCGTTCTAGCGGGGAACTCCTACAATGAGCAGTTCTTC,CASSLRGVVLAGNSYNEQFF
TRBV13,TRBJ2-3,TRBD2,once,TGTGCCAGCAGCAAAAAATTAGCGGGAGGGGGTACAGATACGCAGTATTTT,CASSKKLAGGGTDTQYF
TRBV28,TRBJ1-2,TRBD1,.,TGTGCCAGCAGGGCTCCGGGACAGATCTATGGCTACACCTTC,CASRAPGQIYGYTF
TRBV7-2,TRBJ2-3,TRBD2,.,TGTGCCAGCAGCTTAAACCCAGCGGGACTGAATACGCAGTATTTT,CASSLNPAGLNTQYF
TRBV7-2,TRBJ2-7,TRBD2,.,TGTGCCAGCAGCCTCTCTCCGGGTAGCGGGAGGCCCTTCTACGAGCAGTACTTC,CASSLSPGSGRPFYEQYF
TRBV10-2,TRBJ2-7,TRBD1,many,TGCGCCAGCAGTAGAGTAGGGACAGGGGTAGACTACGAGCAGTACTTC,CASSRVGTGVDYEQYF
TRBV18,TRBJ1-3,.,.,TGTGCCAGCTCACCACCGGGCAGGAACTCTGGAAACACCATATATTTT,CASSPPGRNSGNTIYF
TRBV15,TRBJ2-7,.,once,TGTGCCACCAGCAGGGAACAGGGATCGGCCTACGAGCAGTACTTC,CATSREQGSAYEQYF
TRBV6-1,TRBJ2-4,TRBD1,few,TGTGCCAGCAGTGGTACAGGGGCCTTAAACATTCAGTACTTC,CASSGTGALNIQYF
TRBV19,TRBJ2-5,.,few,TGTGCCAGTAGTGTGACAGGTACGCAAGAGACCCAGTACTTC,CASSVTGTQETQYF
TRBV5-1,TRBJ2-2,TRBD2,once,TGCGCCAGCAGCTTTATTACTAGCGGGAGCGCCGGGGAGCTGTTTTTT,CASSFITSGSAGELFF
TRBV7-9,TRBJ1-1,.,.,TGTGCCAGCAGCTTCCCAGGGGAGACTGAAGCTTTCTTT,CASSFPGETEAFF
TRBV9,TRBJ2-3,TRBD2,.,TGTGCCAGCAGCGTACGCGGGGGGACACAAGATACGCAGTATTTT,CASSVRGGTQDTQYF
TRBV11-2,TRBJ1-1,.,many,TGTGCCAGCAGCTTTAGTTCGGGGGCAGGCACTGAAGCTTTCTTT,CASSFSSGAGTEAFF
TRBV7-8,TRBJ2-5,.,.,TGTGCCAGCAGCTTAGAGGGACAGGGATTTTTAGGGACTAGCGAAGAGACCCAGTACTTC,CASSLEGQGFLGTSEETQYF
TRBV5-6,TRBJ1-2,.,.,TGTGCCAGCAGCTTGTTGTGGCAGGTGACTGGCTACACCTTC,CASSLLWQVTGYTF
TRBV27,TRBJ2-1,.,.,TGTGCCAGCAAAAGGTCCGGGACTTTCTACAATGAGCAGTTCTTC,CASKRSGTFYNEQFF
TRBV5-3,TRBJ2-1,.,.,TGTGCCAGAAGCTTGGTAGGGGGGCAGTTCTTC,CARSLVGGQFF
TRBV19,TRBJ2-1,TRBD2,.,TGTGCCAGTAGTATAAGGACTAGCGGGCCGTACAATGAGCAGTTCTTC,CASSIRTSGPYNEQFF
TRBV18,TRBJ2-7,TRBD1,few,TGTGCCAGCTCACCACCGATGGGACAGGGTAGTTACGAGCAGTACTTC,CASSPPMGQGSYEQYF
TRBV5-4,TRBJ2-7,TRBD2,.,TGTGCCAGCAGCCCACTGCCGGCGGGAGCCTACGAGCAGTACTTC,CASSPLPAGAYEQYF
TRBV6-1,TRBJ1-2,.,.,TGTGCCAGCAGTGAATACGGCTCCATCTATGGCTACACCTTC,CASSEYGSIYGYTF
TRBV7-9,TRBJ2-5,.,.,TGTGCCAGCAGCCCATCACCGGTTGGGGAGACCCAGTACTTC,CASSPSPVGETQYF
TRBV5-1,TRBJ2-3,TRBD1,few,TGCGCCAGCAGCCACGGACAGGGGGTTTCAGATACGCAGTATTTT,CASSHGQGVSDTQYF
TRBV27,TRBJ2-1,TRBD1,.,TGTGCCAGCAGTTTGGACAGGGTGGTGGATGAGCAGTTCTTC,CASSLDRVVDEQFF
TRBV20-1,TRBJ1-1,.,.,TGCAGTGCTGTAAAGGGGGCTGAAGCTTTCTTT,CSAVKGAEAFF
TRBV5-1,TRBJ2-7,TRBD2,few,TGCGCCAGCAGCATGACTAGCGGAAACTACGAGCAGTACTTC,CASSMTSGNYEQYF
TRBV5-1,TRBJ2-7,TRBD1,.,TGCGCCAGCAGCTTGTCAGGGGGCTTAGCCAACTACGAGCAGTACTTC,CASSLSGGLANYEQYF
TRBV4-1,TRBJ2-7,.,.,TGCGCCAGCAGCCAAGGGTCCGGGACCTCGGACTCCTACGAGCAGTACTTC,CASSQGSGTSDSYEQYF
TRBV19,TRBJ2-1,.,.,TGTGCCAGTAGTATAGGAGGACAGCAGTTCTTC,CASSIGGQQFF
TRBV6-1,TRBJ1-1,.,.,TGTGCCAGCAGTGAAGGACAAGAAGTCACTGAAGCTTTCTTT,CASSEGQEVTEAFF
TRBV13,TRBJ2-2,.,few,TGTGCCAGCAGCTTATTCCAGGGGAGCACCGGGGAGCTGTTTTTT,CASSLFQGSTGELFF
TRBV5-1,TRBJ2-7,.,.,TGCGCCAGCAGCCCCGCGCGTTGGGACGGCTCCTACGAGCAGTACTTC,CASSPARWDGSYEQYF
TRBV18,TRBJ2-7,.,.,TGTGCCAGCTCAACCCGGGACCGATCCTACGAGCAGTACTTC,CASSTRDRSYEQYF
TRBV11-3,TRBJ2-5,.,.,TGTGCCAGCAGCTTAGTATCAGGGCCGGGGGAGACCCAGTACTTC,CASSLVSGPGETQYF
TRBV27,TRBJ2-7,.,.,TGTGCCAGCAGTTCCGTTCGTCCCTTCTACGAGCAGTACTTC,CASSSVRPFYEQYF
TRBV7-9,TRBJ1-1,.,.,TGTGCCAGCAGCTTAGCGCTGGCGGGAAAAGCTTTCTTT,CASSLALAGKAFF
TRBV29-1,TRBJ2-4,TRBD1,.,TGCAGCGTTGGGGATGGGACAGGGATCATTCAGTACTTC,CSVGDGTGIIQYF